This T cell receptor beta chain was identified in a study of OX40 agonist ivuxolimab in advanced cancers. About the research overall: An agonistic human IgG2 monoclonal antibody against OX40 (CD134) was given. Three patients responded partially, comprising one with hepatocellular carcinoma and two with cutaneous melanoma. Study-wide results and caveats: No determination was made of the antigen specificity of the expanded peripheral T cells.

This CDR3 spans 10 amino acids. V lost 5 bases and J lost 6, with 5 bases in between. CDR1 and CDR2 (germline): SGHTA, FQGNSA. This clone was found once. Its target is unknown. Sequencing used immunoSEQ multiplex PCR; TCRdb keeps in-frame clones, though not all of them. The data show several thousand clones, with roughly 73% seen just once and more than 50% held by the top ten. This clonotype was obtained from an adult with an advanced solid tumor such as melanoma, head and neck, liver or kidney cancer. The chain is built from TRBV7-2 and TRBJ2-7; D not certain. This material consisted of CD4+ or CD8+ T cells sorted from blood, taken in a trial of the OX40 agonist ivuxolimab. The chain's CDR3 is CASSAREQYF. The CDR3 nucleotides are TGTGCCAGCAGCGCTCGCGAGCAGTACTTC.